The TCR beta chain under discussion was sequenced for a study of naive and memory T cell subsets. This CDR3 has 16 residues. CDR1 is MNHEY, CDR2 SVGEGT, per germline. Trimming removed 5 bases from V and 3 bases from J; junction bases left unmatched: 10. This clonotype has at least ten counts. Treatment defined: skin biopsy from PPD injection site in Mantoux-positive individual. TCR cDNA received a 3' ligated oligonucleotide that carried a UMI. Biopsied sites were PPD injections in people with a positive Mantoux test. Ligated cDNA underwent four rounds of PCR with nested alpha and beta constant region primers and SP2. One entry per CDR3 protein, called by TCRdb with MiXCR from the UMI-ligation and nested PCR reads. The table includes 20,000 to 25,000 distinct CDR3 sequences, roughly 5.5% detected once.

The receptor was isolated from an adult in good health. The sample here was skin, taken from a tuberculin skin test site. This chain uses TRBV6-2 or TRBV6-3 with TRBJ2-1; 7 bases are shared with TRBD1. The CDR3: CASSRTRGIGYNEQFF. CDR3 sequence (DNA): TGTGCCAGCAGTCGAACCAGGGGGATCGGCTACAATGAGCAGTTCTTC.